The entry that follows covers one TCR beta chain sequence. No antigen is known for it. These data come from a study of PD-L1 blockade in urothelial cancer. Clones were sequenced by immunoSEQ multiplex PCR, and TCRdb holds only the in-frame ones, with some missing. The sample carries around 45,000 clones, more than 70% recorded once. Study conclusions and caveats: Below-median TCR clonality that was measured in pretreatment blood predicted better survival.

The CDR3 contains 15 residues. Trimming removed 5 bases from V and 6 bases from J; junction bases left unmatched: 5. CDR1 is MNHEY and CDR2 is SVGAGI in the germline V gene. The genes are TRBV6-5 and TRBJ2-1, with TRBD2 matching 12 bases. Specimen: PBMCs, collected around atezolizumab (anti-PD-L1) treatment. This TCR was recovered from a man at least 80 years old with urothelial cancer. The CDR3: CASSRTSGAFNEQFF. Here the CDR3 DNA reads TGTGCCAGCAGTAGGACTAGCGGGGCTTTCAATGAGCAGTTCTTC.